This TCR beta chain came from a study of OX40 agonist ivuxolimab in advanced cancers. Study information: The drug used for patients, ivuxolimab, was an agonistic anti-OX40 (CD134) antibody. Averaging roughly 60 years in age, with a range of roughly 20 to 80, the cohort was 80% to 90% male. Findings and limits, study-wide: Clonal expansion by week 6 occurred in CD4+ and CD8+ blood T cells (at 0.1 to 3.0 mg/kg).

This CDR3 region has 14 residues. Germline lookup yields CDR1 MNHEY and CDR2 SMNVEV (reference sequence). The junction had 4 bases not matched to a gene; V was cut back by 3 bases and J by 2 bases. Here immunoSEQ multiplex PCR was the method, and the copy in TCRdb shows in-frame clones only, minus some. This sample carries 65,000 to 80,000 clones, about 93% of them seen once, and the ten largest clones take roughly 6.7%. A note on this clone: The antigen is not known.

Patients were excluded for autoimmune disease history or systemic immunosuppression. The sequences come from CD4+ or CD8+ T cells sorted from blood, collected in a trial of the OX40 agonist ivuxolimab. The V and J genes are TRBV27 and TRBJ2-7, with 7 bases identical to TRBD2. The clonotype originates from an adult with an advanced solid tumor such as melanoma, head and neck, liver or kidney cancer. CDR3 region: CASSFGTTPYEQYF. For the CDR3, the DNA is TGTGCCAGCAGTTTCGGGACTACCCCCTACGAGCAGTACTTC.